This entry is about one TCR beta chain. TCRdb reanalysed the 5' RACE reads using MiXCR and keeps one entry per CDR3 protein. In the table there are hundreds of thousands of distinct CDR3 sequences, just under 9.5% of which are singletons. This record comes from a study of identical twins. V lost 2 bases and J 7 bases, leaving 12 bases between the germline ends. Germline CDR1 SNHLY, CDR2 FYNNEI. The length of the CDR3 is 14 residues. These records were also assigned to another study, of yellow fever vaccine responses in identical twins. That study reports: Twins reportedly mounted vaccine T cell responses that seemed partly convergent, partly personalized.

The sample consisted of CD8+ T cells sorted from blood. This sequence originates from a woman aged 18-29 years in good health. The gene calls are TRBV2 and TRBJ2-1, with D unclear. The CDR3 protein is CASSELNPRNEQFF. In DNA form, the CDR3 reads TGTGCCAGCAGTGAACTCAATCCCAGGAATGAGCAGTTCTTC.